This T cell receptor beta chain was obtained from a study of Graves' ophthalmopathy and Graves' hyperthyroidism. Study-level background: Peripheral blood was obtained at first diagnosis, ahead of any treatment. Study-level results: For separating ophthalmopathy from stable hyperthyroidism, a 13-signature model gave 85% to 90% sensitivity and about 80% specificity.

Amplified material comprised TCR beta CDR3 regions derived from RNA transcripts. HTBI-primed RT-PCR formed the first round, and a multiplex PCR formed the second. TCRdb reprocessed the multiplex PCR reads via MiXCR and lists one record per CDR3 protein. The sample holds a few hundred thousand distinct CDR3 sequences, approximately 15% seen once. Comments on this clonotype: What it binds is unknown.

CDR1 SGHRS and CDR2 YFSETQ come from the germline V gene. V was clipped by 2 bases and J by 3 bases, with 21 bases between them. The CDR3 runs to 17 residues. Sequencing was carried out using peripheral blood. The chain recombines TRBV5-1 with TRBJ2-7, with no clear D. The clonotype originates from a woman in her late teens or twenties with stable Graves' hyperthyroidism. The CDR3 loop is CASSFSREVAPFYEQYF. For the CDR3, the DNA is TGCGCCAGCAGCTTTTCTCGTGAGGTCGCCCCTTTCTACGAGCAGTACTTC. The full variable domain, rest sourced from reference TRBV5-1 and TRBJ2-7, is KAGVTQTPRYLIKTRGQQVTLSCSPISGHRSVSWYQQTPGQGLQFLFEYFSETQRNKGNFPGRFSGRQFSNSRSEMNVSTLELGDSALYLCASSFSREVAPFYEQYFGPGTRLTVT.